These T cell receptor beta chains were read from a single sample in a study of graft-versus-host responses after intestinal transplantation. The table came from immunoSEQ multiplex PCR; TCRdb's copy has only in-frame clones and leaves some out. The table lists 43,000 or so clones, about 95% of them singletons. Sequencing used PBMCs, obtained about 11 months after intestinal transplant. The receptors were sampled from a human patient who received an intestinal transplant, so some T cells may come from the graft donor. Both conserved end residues are part of each CDR3.

v_call: TRBV19; cdr3_aa: CASGPGQGAPSGNTIYF
v_call: TRBV11-2; cdr3_aa: CASSFGQGGYNEQFF
v_call: TRBV12-5; cdr3_aa: CASGLPSGGRPLNTEAFF
v_call: TRBV7-9; cdr3_aa: CASSSPGPRNEQYF
v_call: TRBV28; cdr3_aa: CASIAQRASYNEQFF
v_call: TRBV10-3; cdr3_aa: CAISSRGPGNEQYF
v_call: TRBV29-1; cdr3_aa: CSVSLRGSEETQYF
v_call: TRBV11-2; cdr3_aa: CASSLESPGGEWETQYF
v_call: TRBV9; cdr3_aa: CASSVDGGSGTDTQYF
v_call: TRBV6-1; cdr3_aa: CASRPLQGTEQFF
v_call: TRBV15; cdr3_aa: CATSTRGRGSYEQYF
v_call: TRBV18; cdr3_aa: CASSPGQVQYF
v_call: TRBV30; cdr3_aa: CAWTVDGTVYGYTF
v_call: TRBV6-5; cdr3_aa: CASSAGTGTDTEAFF
v_call: TRBV5-1; cdr3_aa: CASSLPANTEAFF
v_call: TRBV5-1; cdr3_aa: CVSSPGVSGEDSNQPQHF
v_call: TRBV10-1; cdr3_aa: CASSEGLAGGAQFF
v_call: TRBV25-1; cdr3_aa: CASSAAQGGNEQFF
v_call: TRBV11-2; cdr3_aa: CASSLDFWDGSYEQYF
v_call: TRBV10-1; cdr3_aa: CASRSGSGNTIYF
v_call: TRBV9; cdr3_aa: CASSVGGRMAYNEQFF
v_call: TRBV5-4; cdr3_aa: CASSLVSQETQYF
v_call: TRBV2; cdr3_aa: CASSEAPDRNTGELFF
v_call: TRBV5-4; cdr3_aa: CASSLDSYGYTF
v_call: TRBV18; cdr3_aa: CASSPEGAYSNQPQHF
v_call: TRBV10-1; cdr3_aa: CASSKTSGGRDTQYF
v_call: TRBV2; cdr3_aa: CASSGGGTTNEKLFF
v_call: TRBV19; cdr3_aa: CASTSQGEETQYF
v_call: TRBV5-6; cdr3_aa: CASSLTISGSGDEQFF
v_call: TRBV27; cdr3_aa: CASSMGTVNTEAFF
v_call: TRBV28; cdr3_aa: CASFDPGYEQYF
v_call: TRBV12-5; cdr3_aa: CASGFRPDYGYTF
v_call: TRBV7-9; cdr3_aa: CHTHGPTNTGELFF
v_call: TRBV28; cdr3_aa: CASSLYNAISYEQYF
v_call: TRBV30; cdr3_aa: CAWSMGTSVGTDTQYF
v_call: TRBV29-1; cdr3_aa: CSVGDRAAGELFF
v_call: TRBV10-3; cdr3_aa: CAISLGTSGGPFSYNEQFF
v_call: TRBV6-1; cdr3_aa: CASSEVGQGGYGYTF
v_call: TRBV4-1; cdr3_aa: CASSQHLVQGGNSPLHF
v_call: TRBV6-5; cdr3_aa: CASSEGIPEKLFF
v_call: TRBV10-2; cdr3_aa: CASVGLNTEAFF
v_call: TRBV6-1; cdr3_aa: CASSEQGYDLYSNQPQHF
v_call: TRBV6-6; cdr3_aa: CASSYEVAGSNEQYF
v_call: TRBV7-9; cdr3_aa: CATPPGTGGEWDEQFF
v_call: TRBV6-1; cdr3_aa: CASSRKLYSPLHF